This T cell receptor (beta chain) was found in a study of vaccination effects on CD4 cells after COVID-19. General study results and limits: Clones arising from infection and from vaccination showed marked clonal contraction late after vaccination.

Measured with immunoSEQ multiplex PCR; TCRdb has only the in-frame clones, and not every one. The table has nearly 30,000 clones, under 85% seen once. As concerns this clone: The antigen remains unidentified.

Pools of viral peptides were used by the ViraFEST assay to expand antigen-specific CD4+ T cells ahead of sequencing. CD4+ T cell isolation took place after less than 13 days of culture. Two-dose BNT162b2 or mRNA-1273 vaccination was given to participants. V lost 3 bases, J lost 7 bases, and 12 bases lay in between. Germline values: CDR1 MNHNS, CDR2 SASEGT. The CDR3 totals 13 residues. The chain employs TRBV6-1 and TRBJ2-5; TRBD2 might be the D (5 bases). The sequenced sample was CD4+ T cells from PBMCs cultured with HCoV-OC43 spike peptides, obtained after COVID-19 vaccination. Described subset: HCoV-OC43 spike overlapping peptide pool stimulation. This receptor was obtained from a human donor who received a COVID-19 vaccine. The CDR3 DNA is TGTGCCAGCAGTGACAATCCCGGAGGGACCCAGTACTTC. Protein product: CASSDNPGGTQYF.